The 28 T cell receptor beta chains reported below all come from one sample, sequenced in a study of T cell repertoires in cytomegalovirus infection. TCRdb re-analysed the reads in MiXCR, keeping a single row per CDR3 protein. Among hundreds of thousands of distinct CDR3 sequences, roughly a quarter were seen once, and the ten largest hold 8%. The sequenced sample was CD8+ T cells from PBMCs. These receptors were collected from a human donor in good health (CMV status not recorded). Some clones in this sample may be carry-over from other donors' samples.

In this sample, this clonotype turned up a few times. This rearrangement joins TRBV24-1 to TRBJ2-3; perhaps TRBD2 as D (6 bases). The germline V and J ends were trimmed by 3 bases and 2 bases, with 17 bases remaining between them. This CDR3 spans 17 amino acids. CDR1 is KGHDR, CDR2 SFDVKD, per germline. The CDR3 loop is CATSDTSGTLYTDTQYF. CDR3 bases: TGTGCCACCAGTGATACCTCGGGGACTCTTTACACAGATACGCAGTATTTT.

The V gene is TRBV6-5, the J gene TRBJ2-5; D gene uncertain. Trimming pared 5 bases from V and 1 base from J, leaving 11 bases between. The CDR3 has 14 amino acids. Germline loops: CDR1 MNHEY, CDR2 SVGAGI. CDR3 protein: CASSPSLFQETQYF. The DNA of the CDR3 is TGTGCCAGCAGTCCCTCACTATTCCAAGAGACCCAGTACTTC.

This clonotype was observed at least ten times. The CDR3 loop reads CASGDRPYEQYF. CDR3 bases: TGTGCTAGTGGTGACAGGCCCTACGAGCAGTACTTC. This chain uses TRBV12-5 with TRBJ2-7; D might be TRBD1 (6 bases). The germline V gene encodes CDR1 LGHNT and CDR2 FRNRAP. The CDR3 loop spans 12 amino acids. Deletions cut 5 bases from V and 2 bases from J, with 7 bases between.

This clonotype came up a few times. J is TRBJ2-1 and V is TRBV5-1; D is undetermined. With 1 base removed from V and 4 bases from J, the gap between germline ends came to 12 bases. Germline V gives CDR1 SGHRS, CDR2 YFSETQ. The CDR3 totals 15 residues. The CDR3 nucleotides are TGCGCCAGCAGCTTGAGTCCGTCTAGGTACAATGAGCAGTTCTTC. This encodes CASSLSPSRYNEQFF.

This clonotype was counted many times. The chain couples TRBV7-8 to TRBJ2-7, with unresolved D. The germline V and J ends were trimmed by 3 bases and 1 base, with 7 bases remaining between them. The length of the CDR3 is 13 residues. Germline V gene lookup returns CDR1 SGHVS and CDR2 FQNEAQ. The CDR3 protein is CASSFDASYEQYV. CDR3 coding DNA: TGTGCCAGCAGCTTTGACGCATCCTACGAGCAGTACGTC.

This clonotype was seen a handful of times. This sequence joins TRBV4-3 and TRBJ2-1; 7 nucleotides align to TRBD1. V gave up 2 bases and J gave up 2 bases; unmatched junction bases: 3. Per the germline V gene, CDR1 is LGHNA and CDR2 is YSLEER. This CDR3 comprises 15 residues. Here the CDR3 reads CASSQTGETYNEQFF. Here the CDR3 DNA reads TGCGCCAGCAGCCAAACAGGGGAAACCTACAATGAGCAGTTCTTC.

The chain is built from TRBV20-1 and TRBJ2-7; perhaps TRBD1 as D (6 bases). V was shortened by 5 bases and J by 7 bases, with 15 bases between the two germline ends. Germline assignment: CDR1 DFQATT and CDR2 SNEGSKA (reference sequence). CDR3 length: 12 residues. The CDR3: CSAPRDTLEQYV. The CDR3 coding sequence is TGCAGTGCTCCACGGGACACCCTGGAGCAGTACGTC.

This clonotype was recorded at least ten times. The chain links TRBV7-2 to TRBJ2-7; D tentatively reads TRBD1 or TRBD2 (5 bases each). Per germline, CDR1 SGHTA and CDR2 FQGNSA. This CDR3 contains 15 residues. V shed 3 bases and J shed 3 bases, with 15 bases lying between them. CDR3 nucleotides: TGTGCCAGCAGCTTCAGAAAGGGACCTTACTACGAGCAGTACTTC. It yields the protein CASSFRKGPYYEQYF.

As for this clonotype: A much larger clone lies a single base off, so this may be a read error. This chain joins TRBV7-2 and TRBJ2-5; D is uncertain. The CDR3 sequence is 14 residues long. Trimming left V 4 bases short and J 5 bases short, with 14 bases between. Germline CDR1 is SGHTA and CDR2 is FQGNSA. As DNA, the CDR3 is TGTGCCAGCAGCTCTTCTGGAACGTGGGAGACCCAGTACTTC. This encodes CASSSSGTWETQYF.

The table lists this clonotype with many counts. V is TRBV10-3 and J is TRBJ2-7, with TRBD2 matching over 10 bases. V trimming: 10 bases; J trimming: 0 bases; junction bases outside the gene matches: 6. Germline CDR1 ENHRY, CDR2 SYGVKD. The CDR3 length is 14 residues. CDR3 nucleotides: TGTGCCACCGGGATAGCGGGGGGCTCCTACGAGCAGTACTTC. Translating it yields CATGIAGGSYEQYF.

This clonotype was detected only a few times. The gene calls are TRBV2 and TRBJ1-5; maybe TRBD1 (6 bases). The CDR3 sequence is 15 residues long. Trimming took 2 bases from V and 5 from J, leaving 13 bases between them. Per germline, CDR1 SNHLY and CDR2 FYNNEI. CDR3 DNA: TGTGCCAGCAGTGAATGGGACAATTCCTATCAGCCCCAGCATTTT. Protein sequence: CASSEWDNSYQPQHF. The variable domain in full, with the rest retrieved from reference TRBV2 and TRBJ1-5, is EPEVTQTPSHQVTQMGQEVILRCVPISNHLYFYWYRQILGQKVEFLVSFYNNEISEKSEIFDDQFSVERPDGSNFTLKIRSTKLEDSAMYFCASSEWDNSYQPQHFGDGTRLSIL.

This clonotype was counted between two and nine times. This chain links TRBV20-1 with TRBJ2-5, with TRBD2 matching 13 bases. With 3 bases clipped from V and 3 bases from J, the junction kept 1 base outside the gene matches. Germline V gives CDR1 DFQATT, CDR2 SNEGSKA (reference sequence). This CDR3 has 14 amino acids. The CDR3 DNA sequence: TGCAGTGCTAGGGGACTAGCGGGGAAAGAGACCCAGTACTTC. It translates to CSARGLAGKETQYF.

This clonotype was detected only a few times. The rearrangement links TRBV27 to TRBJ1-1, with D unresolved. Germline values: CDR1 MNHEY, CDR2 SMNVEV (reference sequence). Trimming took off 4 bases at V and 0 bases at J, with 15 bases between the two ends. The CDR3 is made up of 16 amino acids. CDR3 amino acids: CASSSRAPYVNTEAFF. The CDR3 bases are TGTGCCAGCAGTTCTAGGGCCCCGTATGTGAACACTGAAGCTTTCTTT.

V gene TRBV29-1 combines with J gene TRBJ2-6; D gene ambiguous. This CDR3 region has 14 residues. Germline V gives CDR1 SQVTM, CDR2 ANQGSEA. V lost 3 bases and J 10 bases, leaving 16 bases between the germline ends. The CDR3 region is CSVECLLKVNVLTF. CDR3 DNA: TGCAGCGTTGAGTGCCTCCTGAAGGTGAACGTCCTGACTTTC.

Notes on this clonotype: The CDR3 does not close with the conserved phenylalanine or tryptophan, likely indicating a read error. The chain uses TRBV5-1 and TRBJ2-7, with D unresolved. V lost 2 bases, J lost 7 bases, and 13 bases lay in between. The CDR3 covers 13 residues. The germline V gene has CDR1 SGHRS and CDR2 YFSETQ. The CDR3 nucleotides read TGCGCCAGCAGCTTCCGGATAGCTGGTGAGCAGTACCTC. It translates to CASSFRIAGEQYL.

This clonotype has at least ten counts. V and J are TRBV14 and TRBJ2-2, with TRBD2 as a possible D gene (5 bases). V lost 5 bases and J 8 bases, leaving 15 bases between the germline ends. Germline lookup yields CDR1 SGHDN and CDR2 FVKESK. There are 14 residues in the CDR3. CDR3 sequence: CASSNDSGMGELFF. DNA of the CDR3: TGTGCCAGCAGCAACGACTCCGGGATGGGGGAGCTGTTTTTT.

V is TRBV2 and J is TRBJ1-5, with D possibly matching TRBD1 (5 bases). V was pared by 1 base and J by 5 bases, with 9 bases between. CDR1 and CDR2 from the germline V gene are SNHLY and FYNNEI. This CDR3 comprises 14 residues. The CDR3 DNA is TGTGCCAGCAGTGAAGGGACACGTTATCAGCCCCAGCATTTT. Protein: CASSEGTRYQPQHF. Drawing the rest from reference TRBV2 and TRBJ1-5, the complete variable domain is EPEVTQTPSHQVTQMGQEVILRCVPISNHLYFYWYRQILGQKVEFLVSFYNNEISEKSEIFDDQFSVERPDGSNFTLKIRSTKLEDSAMYFCASSEGTRYQPQHFGDGTRLSIL.

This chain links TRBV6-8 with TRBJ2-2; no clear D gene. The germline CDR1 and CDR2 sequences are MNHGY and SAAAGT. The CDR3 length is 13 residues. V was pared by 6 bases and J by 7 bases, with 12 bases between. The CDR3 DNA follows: TGTGCCAGCAGCCTAAGTGCGGTCGGGGAGCTGTTTTTT. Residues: CASSLSAVGELFF.

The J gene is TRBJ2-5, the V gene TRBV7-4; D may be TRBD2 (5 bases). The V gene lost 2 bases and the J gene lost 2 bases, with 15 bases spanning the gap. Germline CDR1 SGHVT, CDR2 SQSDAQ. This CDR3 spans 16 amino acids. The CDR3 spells CASSLSVGVLQETQYF. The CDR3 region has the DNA TGTGCCAGCAGCTTATCTGTCGGGGTACTGCAAGAGACCCAGTACTTC.

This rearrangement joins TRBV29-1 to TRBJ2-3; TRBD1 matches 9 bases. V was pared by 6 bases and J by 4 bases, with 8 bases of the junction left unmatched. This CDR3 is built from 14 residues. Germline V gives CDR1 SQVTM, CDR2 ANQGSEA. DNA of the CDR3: TGCAGCGTCAGACAGGGGGGGGGCGCAGATACGCAGTATTTT. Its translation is CSVRQGGGADTQYF.

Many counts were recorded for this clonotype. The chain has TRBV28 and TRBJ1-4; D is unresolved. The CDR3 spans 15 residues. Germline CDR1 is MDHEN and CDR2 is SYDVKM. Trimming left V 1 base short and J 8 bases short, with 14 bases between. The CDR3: CASSLFLGEEEKLFF. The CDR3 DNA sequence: TGTGCCAGCAGTTTATTTCTGGGAGAAGAGGAAAAACTGTTTTTT. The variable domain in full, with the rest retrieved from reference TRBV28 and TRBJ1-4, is DVKVTQSSRYLVKRTGEKVFLECVQDMDHENMFWYRQDPGLGLRLIYFSYDVKMKEKGDIPEGYSVSREKKERFSLILESASTNQTSMYLCASSLFLGEEEKLFFGSGTQLSVL.

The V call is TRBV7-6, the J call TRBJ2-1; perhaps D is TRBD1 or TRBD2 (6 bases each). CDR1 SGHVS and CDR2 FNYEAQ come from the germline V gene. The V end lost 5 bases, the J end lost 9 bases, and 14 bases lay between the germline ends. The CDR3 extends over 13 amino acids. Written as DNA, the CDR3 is TGTGCCAGCAGCATAAACAGGGAGGCTGAGCAGTTCTTC. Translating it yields CASSINREAEQFF.

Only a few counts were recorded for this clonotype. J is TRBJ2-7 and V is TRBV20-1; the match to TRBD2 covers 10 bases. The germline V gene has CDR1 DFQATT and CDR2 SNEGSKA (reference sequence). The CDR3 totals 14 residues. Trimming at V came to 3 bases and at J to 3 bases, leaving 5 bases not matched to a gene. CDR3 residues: CSARDSGGYYEQYF. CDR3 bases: TGCAGTGCTAGGGATAGCGGGGGGTACTACGAGCAGTACTTC.

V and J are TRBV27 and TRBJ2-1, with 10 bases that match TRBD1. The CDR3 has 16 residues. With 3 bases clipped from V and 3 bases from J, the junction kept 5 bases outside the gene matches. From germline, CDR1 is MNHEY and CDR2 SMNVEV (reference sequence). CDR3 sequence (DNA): TGTGCCAGCAGTTTGTCGACAGGGGGCCTCTACAATGAGCAGTTCTTC. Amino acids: CASSLSTGGLYNEQFF.

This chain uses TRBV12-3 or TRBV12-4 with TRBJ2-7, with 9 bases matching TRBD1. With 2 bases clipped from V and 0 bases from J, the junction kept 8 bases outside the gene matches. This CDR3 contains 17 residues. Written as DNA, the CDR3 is TGTGCCAGCAGTTTAATTGGACAGGGGCTTCCCTCCTACGAGCAGTACTTC. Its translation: CASSLIGQGLPSYEQYF.

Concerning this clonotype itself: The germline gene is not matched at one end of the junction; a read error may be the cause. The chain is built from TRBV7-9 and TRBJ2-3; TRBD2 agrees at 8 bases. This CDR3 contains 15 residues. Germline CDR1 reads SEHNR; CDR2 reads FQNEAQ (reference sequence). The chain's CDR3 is CVSSSSGGATDTQYF. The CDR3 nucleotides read TGTGTCAGCAGCTCATCGGGGGGGGCCACAGATACGCAGTATTTT.

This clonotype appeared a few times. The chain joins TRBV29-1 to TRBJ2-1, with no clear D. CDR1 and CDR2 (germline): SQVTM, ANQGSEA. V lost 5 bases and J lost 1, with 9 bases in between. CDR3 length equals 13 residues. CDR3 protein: CSVPMGSYNEQFF. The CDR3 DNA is TGCAGCGTTCCCATGGGGTCCTACAATGAGCAGTTCTTC.

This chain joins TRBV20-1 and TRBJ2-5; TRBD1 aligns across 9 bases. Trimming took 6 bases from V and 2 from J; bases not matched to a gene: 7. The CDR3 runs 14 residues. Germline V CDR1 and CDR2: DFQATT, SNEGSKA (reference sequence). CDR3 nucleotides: TGCAGTGCGGCTGGGACAGGGAGGCAAGAGACCCAGTACTTC. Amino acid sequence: CSAAGTGRQETQYF.